Here is one T cell receptor beta chain with its context. TCR beta CDR3 sequences were amplified from RNA transcripts. The primer set for the first-round RT-PCR of the TCR CDR3 was HTBI. TCRdb analysed the multiplex PCR reads with MiXCR anew, one entry per CDR3 protein. Here the sample spans about 600,000 distinct CDR3 sequences, roughly 16% being singletons. The data originate from a study of T cells in Graves' hyperthyroidism and ophthalmopathy. The CDR3 spans 15 residues. V lost 4 bases, J lost 3 bases, and 15 bases lay in between. In germline, CDR1 is KGHSH, CDR2 LQKENI. Sequenced sample: blood. This chain uses TRBV18 with TRBJ2-5; unclear D gene. This clonotype originated in a middle-aged woman with Graves' ophthalmopathy. As DNA, the CDR3 is TGTGCCAGCTCACAGCAGGCCATCCCAGAAGAGACCCAGTACTTC. Its translation is CASSQQAIPEETQYF.